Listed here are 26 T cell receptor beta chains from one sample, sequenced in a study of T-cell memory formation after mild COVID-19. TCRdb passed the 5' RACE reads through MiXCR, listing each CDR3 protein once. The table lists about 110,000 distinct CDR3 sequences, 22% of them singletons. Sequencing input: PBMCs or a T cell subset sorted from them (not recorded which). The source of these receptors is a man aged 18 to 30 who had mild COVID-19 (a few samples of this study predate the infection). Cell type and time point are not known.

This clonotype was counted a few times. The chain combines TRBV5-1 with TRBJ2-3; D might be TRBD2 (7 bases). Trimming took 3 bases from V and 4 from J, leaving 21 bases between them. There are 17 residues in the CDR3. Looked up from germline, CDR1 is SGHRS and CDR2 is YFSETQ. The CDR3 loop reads CASSSTPGTREADTQYF. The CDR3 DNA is TGCGCCAGCAGCTCGACTCCGGGGACACGGGAGGCAGATACGCAGTATTTT.

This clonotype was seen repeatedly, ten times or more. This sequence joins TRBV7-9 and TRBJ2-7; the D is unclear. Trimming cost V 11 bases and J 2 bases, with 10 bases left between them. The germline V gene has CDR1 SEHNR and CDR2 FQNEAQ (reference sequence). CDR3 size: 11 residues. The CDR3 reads CAGPEPYEQYV. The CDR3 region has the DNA TGTGCCGGCCCAGAGCCCTACGAGCAGTACGTC.

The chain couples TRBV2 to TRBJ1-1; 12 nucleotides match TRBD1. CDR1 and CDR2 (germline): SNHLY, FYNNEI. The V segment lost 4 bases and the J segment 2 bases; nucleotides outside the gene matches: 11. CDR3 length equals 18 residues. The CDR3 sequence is CASSARDRGRLFNTEAFF. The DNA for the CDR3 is TGTGCCAGCAGTGCAAGGGACAGGGGGCGTTTATTTAACACTGAAGCTTTCTTT.

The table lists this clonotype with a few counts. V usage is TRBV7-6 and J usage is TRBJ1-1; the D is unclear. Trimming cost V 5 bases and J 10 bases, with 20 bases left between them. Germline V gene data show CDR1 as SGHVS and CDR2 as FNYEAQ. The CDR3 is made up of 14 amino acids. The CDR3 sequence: CASSPSPGFLGAFF. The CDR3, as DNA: TGTGCCAGCAGCCCGAGTCCTGGCTTCCTCGGAGCTTTCTTT.

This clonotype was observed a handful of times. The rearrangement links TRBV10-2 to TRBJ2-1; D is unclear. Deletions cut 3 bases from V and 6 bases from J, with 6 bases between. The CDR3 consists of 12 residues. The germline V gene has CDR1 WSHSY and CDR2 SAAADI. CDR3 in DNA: TGCGCCAGCAGTGATCCCATCAATGAGCAGTTCTTC. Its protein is CASSDPINEQFF.

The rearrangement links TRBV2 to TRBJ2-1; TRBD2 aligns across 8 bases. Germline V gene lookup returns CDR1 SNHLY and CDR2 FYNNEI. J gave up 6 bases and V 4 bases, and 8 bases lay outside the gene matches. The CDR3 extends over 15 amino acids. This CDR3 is CASSVAAGGANEQFF. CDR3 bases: TGTGCCAGCAGTGTGGCGGCGGGGGGAGCCAATGAGCAGTTCTTC.

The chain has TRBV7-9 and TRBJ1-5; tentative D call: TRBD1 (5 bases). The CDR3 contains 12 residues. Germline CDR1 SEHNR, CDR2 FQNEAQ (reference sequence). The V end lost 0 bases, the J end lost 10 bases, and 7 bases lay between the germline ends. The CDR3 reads CASSLAGRPQHF. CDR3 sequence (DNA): TGTGCCAGCAGCTTAGCGGGGCGCCCCCAGCATTTT.

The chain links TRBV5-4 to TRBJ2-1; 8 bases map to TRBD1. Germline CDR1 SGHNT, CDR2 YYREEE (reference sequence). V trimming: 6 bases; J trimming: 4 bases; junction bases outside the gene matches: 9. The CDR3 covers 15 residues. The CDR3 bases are TGTGCCAGCACCGCCGGACAGGGAGATTACAATGAGCAGTTCTTC. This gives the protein CASTAGQGDYNEQFF.

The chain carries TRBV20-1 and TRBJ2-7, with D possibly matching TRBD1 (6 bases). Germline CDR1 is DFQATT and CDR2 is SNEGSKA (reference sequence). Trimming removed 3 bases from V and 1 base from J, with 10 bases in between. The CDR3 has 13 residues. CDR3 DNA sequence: TGCAGTGCTAGTGGGACATTGTCCTACGAGCAGTACTTC. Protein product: CSASGTLSYEQYF.

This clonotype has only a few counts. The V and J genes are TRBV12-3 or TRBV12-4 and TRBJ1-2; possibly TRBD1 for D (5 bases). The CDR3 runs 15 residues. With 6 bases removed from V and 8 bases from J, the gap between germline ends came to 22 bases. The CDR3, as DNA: TGTGCCAGCAGCACCGCGTACGGGACTTCGAGGGGCTACACCTTC. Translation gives CASSTAYGTSRGYTF.

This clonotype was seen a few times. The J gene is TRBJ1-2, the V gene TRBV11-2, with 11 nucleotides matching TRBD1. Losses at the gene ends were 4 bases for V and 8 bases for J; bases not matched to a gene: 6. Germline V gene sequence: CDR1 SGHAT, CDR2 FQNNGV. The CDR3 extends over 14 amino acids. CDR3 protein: CASSSGQGAWGYTF. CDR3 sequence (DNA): TGTGCCAGCAGCTCCGGACAGGGGGCTTGGGGCTACACCTTC. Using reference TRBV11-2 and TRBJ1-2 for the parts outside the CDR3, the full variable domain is EAGVAQSPRYKIIEKRQSVAFWCNPISGHATLYWYQQILGQGPKLLIQFQNNGVVDDSQLPKDRFSAERLKGVDSTLKIQPAKLEDSAVYLCASSSGQGAWGYTFGSGTRLTVV.

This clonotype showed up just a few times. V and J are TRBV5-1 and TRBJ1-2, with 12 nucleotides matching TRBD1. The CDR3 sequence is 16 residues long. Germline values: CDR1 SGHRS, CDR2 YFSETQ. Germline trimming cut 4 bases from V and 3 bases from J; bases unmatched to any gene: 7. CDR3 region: CASSLTGTGGHYGYTF. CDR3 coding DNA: TGCGCCAGCAGCCTCACCGGGACAGGGGGCCACTATGGCTACACCTTC.

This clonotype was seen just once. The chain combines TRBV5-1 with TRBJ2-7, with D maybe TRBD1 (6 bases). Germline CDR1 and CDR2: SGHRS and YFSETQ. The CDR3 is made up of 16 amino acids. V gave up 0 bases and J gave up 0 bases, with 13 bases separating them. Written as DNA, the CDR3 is TGCGCCAGCAGCTTGGCCCAAGGGGGTAGCTCCTACGAGCAGTACTTC. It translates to CASSLAQGGSSYEQYF.

CDR3 nucleotides: TGCGCCAGCAGCCAAGACTATGGGGTCGGCAATCAGCCCCAGCATTTT. It codes for CASSQDYGVGNQPQHF. V gene TRBV4-1 combines with J gene TRBJ1-5, with unresolved D. CDR1 and CDR2 (germline): MGHRA, YSYEKL. CDR3 length: 16 residues. Trimming removed 0 bases from V and 2 bases from J, with 11 bases in between.

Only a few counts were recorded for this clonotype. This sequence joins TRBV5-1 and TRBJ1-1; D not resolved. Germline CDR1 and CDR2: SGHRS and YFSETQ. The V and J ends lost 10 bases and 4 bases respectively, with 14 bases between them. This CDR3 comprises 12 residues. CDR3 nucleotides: TGCGCCTCTTCACGGCTCGGCACTGAAGCTTTCTTT. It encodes CASSRLGTEAFF.

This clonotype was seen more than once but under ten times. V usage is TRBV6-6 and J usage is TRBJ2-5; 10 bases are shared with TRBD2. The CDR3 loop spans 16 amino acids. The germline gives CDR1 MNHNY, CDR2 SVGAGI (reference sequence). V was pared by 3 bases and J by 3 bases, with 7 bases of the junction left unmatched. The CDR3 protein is CASSYVAGGPKETQYF. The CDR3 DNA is TGTGCCAGCAGTTATGTAGCGGGGGGCCCCAAAGAGACCCAGTACTTC.

CDR3 nucleotides: TGTGCCAGTAGAGAGGCCGCGGGGCCCCAGCATTTT. Translation: CASREAAGPQHF. The chain combines TRBV19 with TRBJ1-5; no firm D call. The V end lost 6 bases, the J end lost 9 bases, and 12 bases lay between the germline ends. Germline-derived CDR1 and CDR2 are LNHDA and SQIVND (reference sequence). CDR3 length equals 12 residues.

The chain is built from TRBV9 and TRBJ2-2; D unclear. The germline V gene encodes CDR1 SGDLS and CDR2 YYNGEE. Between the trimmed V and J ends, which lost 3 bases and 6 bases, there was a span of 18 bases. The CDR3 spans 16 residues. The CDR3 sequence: CASSADDRNEAGELFF. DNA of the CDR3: TGTGCCAGCAGCGCGGACGACCGGAACGAGGCCGGGGAGCTGTTTTTT.

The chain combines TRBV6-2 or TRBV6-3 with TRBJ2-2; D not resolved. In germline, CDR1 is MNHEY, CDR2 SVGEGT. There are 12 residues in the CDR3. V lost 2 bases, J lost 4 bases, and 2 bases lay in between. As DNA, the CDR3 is TGTGCCAGCAGTTACCGCACCGGGGAGCTGTTTTTT. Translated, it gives CASSYRTGELFF.

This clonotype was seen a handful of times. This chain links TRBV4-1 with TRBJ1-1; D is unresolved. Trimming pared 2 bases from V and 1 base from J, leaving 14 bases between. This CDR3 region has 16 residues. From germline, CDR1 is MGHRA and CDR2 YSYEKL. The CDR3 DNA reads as TGCGCCAGCAGCCAAAGGTTGAGGGTCCCGAACACTGAAGCTTTCTTT. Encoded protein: CASSQRLRVPNTEAFF.

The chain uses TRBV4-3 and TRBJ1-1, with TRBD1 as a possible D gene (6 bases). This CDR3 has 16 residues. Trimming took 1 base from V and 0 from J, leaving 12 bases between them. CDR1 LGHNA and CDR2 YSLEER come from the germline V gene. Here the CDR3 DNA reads TGCGCCAGCAGCCAAGTCCCACAGGGACTGAACACTGAAGCTTTCTTT. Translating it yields CASSQVPQGLNTEAFF.

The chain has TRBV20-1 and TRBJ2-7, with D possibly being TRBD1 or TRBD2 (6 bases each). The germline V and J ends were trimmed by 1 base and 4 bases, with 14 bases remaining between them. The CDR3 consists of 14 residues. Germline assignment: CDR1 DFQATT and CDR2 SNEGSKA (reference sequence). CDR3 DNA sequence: TGCAGTGCTAGAGGACAGGAGGGGCCTTACGAGCAGTACGTC. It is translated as CSARGQEGPYEQYV.

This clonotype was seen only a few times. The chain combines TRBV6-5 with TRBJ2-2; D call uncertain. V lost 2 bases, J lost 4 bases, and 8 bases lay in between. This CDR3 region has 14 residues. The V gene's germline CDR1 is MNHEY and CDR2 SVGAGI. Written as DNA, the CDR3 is TGTGCCAGCAGTTACGGGCAGGCCACCGGGGAGCTGTTTTTT. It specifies CASSYGQATGELFF.

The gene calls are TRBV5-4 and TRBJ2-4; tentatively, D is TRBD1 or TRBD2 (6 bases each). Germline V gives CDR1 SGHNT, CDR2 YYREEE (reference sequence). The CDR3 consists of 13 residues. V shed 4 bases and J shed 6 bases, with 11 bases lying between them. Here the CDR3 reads CASSLGGLNIQYF. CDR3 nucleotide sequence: TGTGCCAGCAGCCTGGGGGGCTTAAACATTCAGTACTTC.

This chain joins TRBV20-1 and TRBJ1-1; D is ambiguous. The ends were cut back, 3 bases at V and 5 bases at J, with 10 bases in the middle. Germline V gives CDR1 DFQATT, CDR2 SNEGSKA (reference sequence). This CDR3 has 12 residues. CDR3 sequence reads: CSARTWGTEAFF. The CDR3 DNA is TGCAGTGCTAGGACGTGGGGAACTGAAGCTTTCTTT.

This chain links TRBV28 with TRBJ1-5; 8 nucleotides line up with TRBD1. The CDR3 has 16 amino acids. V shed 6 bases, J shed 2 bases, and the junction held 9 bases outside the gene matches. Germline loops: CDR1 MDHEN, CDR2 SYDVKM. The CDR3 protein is CASRPDRVGGNQPQHF. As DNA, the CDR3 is TGTGCCAGCAGGCCGGACAGGGTTGGAGGCAATCAGCCCCAGCATTTT.